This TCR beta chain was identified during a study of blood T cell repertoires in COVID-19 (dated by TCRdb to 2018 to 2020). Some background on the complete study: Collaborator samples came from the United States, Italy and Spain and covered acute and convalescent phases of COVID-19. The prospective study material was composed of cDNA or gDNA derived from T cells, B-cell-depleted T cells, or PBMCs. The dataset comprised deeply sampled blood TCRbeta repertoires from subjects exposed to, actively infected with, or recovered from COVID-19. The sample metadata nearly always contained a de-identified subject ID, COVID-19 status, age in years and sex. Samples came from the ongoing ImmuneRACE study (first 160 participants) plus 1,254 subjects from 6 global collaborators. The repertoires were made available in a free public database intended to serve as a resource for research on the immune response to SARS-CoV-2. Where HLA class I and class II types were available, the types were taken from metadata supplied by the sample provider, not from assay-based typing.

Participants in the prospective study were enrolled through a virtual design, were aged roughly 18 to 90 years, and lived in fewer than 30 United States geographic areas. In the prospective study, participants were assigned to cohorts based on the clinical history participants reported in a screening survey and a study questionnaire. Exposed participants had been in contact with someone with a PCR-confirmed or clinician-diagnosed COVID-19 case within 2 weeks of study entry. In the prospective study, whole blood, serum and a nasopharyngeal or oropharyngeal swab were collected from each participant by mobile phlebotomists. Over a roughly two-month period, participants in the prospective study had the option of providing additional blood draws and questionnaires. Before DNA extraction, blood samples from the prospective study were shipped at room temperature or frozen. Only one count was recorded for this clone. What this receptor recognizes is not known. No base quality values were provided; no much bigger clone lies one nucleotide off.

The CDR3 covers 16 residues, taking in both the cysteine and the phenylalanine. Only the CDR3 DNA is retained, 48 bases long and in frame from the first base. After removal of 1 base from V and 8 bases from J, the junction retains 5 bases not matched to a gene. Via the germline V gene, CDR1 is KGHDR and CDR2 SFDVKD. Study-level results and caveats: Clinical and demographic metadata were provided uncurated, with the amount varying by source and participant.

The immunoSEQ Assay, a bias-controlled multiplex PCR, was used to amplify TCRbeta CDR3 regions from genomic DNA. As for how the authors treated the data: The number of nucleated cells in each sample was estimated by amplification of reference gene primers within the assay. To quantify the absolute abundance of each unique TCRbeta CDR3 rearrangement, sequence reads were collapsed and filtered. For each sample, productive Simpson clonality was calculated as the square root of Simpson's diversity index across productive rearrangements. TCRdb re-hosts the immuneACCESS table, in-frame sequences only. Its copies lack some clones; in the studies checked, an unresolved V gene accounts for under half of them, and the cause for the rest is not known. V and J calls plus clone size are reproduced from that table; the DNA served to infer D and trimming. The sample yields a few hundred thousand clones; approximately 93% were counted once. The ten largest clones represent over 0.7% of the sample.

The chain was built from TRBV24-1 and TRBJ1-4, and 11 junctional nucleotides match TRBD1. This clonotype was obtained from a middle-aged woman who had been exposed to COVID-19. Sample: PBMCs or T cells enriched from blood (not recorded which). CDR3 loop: CATSDFDGTGGEKLFF. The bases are TGTGCCACCAGTGATTTTGACGGGACAGGGGGAGAAAAACTGTTTTTT.